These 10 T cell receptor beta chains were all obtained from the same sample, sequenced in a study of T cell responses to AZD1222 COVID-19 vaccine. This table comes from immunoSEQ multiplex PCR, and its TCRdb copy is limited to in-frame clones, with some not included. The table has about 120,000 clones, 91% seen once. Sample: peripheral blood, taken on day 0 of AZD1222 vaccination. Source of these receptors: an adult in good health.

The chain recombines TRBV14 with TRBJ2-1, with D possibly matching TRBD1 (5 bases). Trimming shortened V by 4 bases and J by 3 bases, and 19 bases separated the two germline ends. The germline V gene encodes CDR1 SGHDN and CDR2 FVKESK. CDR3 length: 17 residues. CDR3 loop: CASSPMTVGANYNEQFF. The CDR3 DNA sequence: TGTGCCAGCAGCCCGATGACAGTAGGGGCAAACTACAATGAGCAGTTCTTC.

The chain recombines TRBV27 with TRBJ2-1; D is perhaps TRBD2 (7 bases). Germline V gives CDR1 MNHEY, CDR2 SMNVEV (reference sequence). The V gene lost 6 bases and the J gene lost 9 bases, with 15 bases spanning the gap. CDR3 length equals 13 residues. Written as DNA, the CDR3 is TGTGCCAGCAGCTCACGGGGGGCTGGTGAGCAGTTCTTC. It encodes CASSSRGAGEQFF.

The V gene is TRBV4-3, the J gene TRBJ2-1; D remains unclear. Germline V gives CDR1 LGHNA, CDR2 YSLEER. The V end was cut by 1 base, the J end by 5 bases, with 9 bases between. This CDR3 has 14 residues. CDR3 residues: CASSQGQVDNEQFF. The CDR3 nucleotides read TGCGCCAGCAGCCAAGGCCAGGTTGACAATGAGCAGTTCTTC.

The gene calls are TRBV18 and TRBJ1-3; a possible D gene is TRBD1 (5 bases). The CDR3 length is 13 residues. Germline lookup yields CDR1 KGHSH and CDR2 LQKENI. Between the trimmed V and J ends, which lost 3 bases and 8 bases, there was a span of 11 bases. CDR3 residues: CASSPPPGDTIYF. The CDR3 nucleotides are TGTGCCAGCTCACCCCCTCCGGGGGACACCATATATTTT.

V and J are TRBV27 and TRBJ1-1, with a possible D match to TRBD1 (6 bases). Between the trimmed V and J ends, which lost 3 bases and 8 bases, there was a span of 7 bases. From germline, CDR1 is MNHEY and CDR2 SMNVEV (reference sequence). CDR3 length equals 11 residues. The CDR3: CASSFGTEAFF. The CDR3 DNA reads TGTGCCAGCAGTTTCGGGACAGAAGCTTTCTTT.

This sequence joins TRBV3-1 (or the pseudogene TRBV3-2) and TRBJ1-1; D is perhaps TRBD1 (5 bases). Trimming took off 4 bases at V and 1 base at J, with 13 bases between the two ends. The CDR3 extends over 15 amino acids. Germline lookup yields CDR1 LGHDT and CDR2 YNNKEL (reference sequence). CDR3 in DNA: TGTGCCAGCAGCCCGTTTGGGGGTACGAACACTGAAGCTTTCTTT. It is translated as CASSPFGGTNTEAFF.

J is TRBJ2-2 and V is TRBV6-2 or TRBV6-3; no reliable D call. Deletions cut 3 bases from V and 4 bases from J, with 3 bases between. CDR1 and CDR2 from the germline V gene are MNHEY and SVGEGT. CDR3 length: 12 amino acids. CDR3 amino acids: CASSYATGELFF. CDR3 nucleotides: TGTGCCAGCAGTTATGCCACCGGGGAGCTGTTTTTT.

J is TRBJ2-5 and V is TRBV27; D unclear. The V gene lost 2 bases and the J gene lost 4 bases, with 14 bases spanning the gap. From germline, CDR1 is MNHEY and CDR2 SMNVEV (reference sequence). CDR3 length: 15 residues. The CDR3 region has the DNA TGTGCCAGCAGTTTAAGTTTCCTCCGGGTAGAGACCCAGTACTTC. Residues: CASSLSFLRVETQYF.

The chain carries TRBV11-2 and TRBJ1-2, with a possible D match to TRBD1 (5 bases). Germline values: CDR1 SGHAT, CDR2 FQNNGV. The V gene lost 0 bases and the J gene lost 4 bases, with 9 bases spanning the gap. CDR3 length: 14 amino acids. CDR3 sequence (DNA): TGTGCCAGCAGCTTAGAGCAGGGTCGCTATGGCTACACCTTC. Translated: CASSLEQGRYGYTF.

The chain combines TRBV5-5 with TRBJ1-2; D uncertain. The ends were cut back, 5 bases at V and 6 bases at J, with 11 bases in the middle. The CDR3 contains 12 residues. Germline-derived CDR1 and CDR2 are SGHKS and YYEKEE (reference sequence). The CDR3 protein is CASSRTGDGYTF. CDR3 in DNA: TGTGCCAGCAGTCGGACCGGCGATGGCTACACCTTC.